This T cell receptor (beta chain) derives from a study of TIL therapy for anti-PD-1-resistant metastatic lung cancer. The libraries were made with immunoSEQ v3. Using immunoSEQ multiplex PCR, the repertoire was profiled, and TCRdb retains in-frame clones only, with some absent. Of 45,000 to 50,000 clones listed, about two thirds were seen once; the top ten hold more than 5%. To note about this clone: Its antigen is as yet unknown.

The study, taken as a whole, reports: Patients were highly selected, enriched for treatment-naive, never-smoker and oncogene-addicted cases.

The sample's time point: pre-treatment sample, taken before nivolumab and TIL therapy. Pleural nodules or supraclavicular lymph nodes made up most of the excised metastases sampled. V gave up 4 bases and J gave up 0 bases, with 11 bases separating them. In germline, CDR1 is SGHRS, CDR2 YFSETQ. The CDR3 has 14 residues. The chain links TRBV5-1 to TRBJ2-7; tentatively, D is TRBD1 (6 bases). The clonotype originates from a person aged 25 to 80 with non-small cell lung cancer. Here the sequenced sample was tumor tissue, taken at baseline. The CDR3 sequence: CASSPQQGSYEQYF. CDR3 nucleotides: TGCGCCAGCAGCCCACAACAGGGCTCCTACGAGCAGTACTTC.